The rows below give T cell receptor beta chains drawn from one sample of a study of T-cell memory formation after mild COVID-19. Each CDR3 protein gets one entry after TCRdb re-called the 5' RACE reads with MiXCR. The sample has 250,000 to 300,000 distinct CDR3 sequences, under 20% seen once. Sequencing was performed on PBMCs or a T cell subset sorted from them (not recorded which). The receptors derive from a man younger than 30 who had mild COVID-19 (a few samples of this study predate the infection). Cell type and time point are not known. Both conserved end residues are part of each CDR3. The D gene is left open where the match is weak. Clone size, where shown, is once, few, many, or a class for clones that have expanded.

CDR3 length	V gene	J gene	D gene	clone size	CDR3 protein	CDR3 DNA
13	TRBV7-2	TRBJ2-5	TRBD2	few	CASSFEAGGTQYF	TGTGCCAGCAGCTTCGAAGCGGGGGGGACCCAGTACTTC
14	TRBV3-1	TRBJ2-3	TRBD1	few	CASSQGQGADTQYF	TGTGCCAGCAGCCAGGGACAGGGGGCAGATACGCAGTATTTT
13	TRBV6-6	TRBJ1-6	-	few	CASSRDIGSPLHF	TGTGCCAGCAGTCGGGACATTGGCTCACCCCTCCACTTT
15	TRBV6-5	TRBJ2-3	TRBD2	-	CASARLAGDTDTQYF	TGTGCCAGCGCGCGTCTAGCGGGGGACACAGATACGCAGTATTTT
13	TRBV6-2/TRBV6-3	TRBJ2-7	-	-	CASSSSTVYEQYF	TGTGCCAGCAGCTCCTCTACGGTCTACGAGCAGTACTTC
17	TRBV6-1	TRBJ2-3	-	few	CASSEARGGEGADTQYF	TGTGCCAGCAGTGAAGCGAGAGGGGGGGAGGGAGCAGATACGCAGTATTTT
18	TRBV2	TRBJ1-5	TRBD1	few	CASGNPRDRTYSNQPQHF	TGTGCCAGCGGAAACCCCCGGGACAGGACATATAGCAATCAGCCCCAGCATTTT
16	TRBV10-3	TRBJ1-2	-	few	CAISDPRVGGVYGYTF	TGTGCCATCAGTGACCCGAGGGTAGGGGGGGTCTATGGCTACACCTTC
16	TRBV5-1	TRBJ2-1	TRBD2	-	CASIPTSGGAEGEQFF	TGCGCCAGCATCCCGACTAGCGGGGGGGCCGAGGGGGAGCAGTTCTTC
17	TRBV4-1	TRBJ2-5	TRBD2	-	CASSQGPSGGASETQYF	TGCGCCAGCAGCCAAGGCCCTAGCGGGGGGGCCAGTGAGACCCAGTACTTC
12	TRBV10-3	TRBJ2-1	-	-	CAISELIYEQFF	TGTGCCATCAGTGAGTTAATCTATGAGCAGTTCTTC
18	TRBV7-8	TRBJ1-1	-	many	CASTYRRQVRKPGTEAFF	TGTGCCAGCACCTACAGGCGACAGGTCCGTAAACCAGGCACTGAAGCTTTCTTT
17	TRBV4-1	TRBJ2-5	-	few	CASSEEAVLAPGETQYF	TGCGCCAGCAGCGAAGAGGCTGTACTAGCTCCAGGAGAGACCCAGTACTTC
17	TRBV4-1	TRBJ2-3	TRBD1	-	CASSQDQGTGGKDTQYF	TGCGCCAGCAGCCAAGATCAGGGGACAGGGGGTAAAGATACGCAGTATTTT
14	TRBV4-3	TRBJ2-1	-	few	CASSQESVYNEQFF	TGCGCCAGCAGCCAAGAATCAGTGTACAATGAGCAGTTCTTC
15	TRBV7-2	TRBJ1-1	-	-	CASSPRATRDTEAFF	TGTGCCAGCAGCCCCCGGGCCACCCGGGACACTGAAGCTTTCTTT
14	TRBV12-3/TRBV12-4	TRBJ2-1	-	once	CASSRTEGYNEQFF	TGTGCCAGCAGTCGTACGGAAGGGTACAATGAGCAGTTCTTC
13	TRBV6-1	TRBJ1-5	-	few	CASSARVDQPQHF	TGTGCCAGCAGTGCCAGGGTGGATCAGCCCCAGCATTTT
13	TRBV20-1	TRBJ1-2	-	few	CSARADPNYGYTF	TGCAGTGCTAGAGCAGATCCGAACTATGGCTACACCTTC
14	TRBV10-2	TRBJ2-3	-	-	CASSDFGSKNTQYF	TGCGCCAGCAGTGATTTTGGGAGCAAGAATACGCAGTATTTT
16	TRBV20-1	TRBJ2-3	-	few	CSAIMGQWRVADTQYF	TGCAGTGCTATTATGGGGCAATGGAGGGTAGCAGATACGCAGTATTTT
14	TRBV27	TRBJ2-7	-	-	CASSSYRDRHEQYF	TGTGCCAGCAGTTCCTACAGGGACCGGCACGAGCAGTACTTC
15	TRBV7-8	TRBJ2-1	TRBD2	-	CASRKERGSYNEQFF	TGTGCCAGCAGGAAGGAGCGGGGGTCCTACAATGAGCAGTTCTTC
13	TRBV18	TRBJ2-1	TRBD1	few	CASSPDRDNEQFF	TGTGCCAGCTCACCGGACAGGGATAATGAGCAGTTCTTC
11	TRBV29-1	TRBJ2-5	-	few	CSVESVETQYF	TGCAGCGTTGAAAGTGTGGAGACCCAGTACTTC
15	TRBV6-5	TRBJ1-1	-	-	CASSYSLGVDTEAFF	TGTGCCAGCAGTTATAGTCTCGGGGTTGACACTGAAGCTTTCTTT
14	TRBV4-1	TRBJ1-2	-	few	CASSQEDSFYGYTF	TGCGCCAGCAGCCAAGAAGACAGCTTCTATGGCTACACCTTC
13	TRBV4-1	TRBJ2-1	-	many	CASSQDPFNEQFF	TGCGCCAGCAGCCAAGATCCGTTCAATGAGCAGTTCTTC
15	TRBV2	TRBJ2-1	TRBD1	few	CASSNTGGLYNEQFF	TGTGCCAGCAGTAACACAGGGGGCTTATACAATGAGCAGTTCTTC
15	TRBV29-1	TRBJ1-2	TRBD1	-	CSVDPSGTGNYGYTF	TGCAGCGTTGACCCCTCGGGGACAGGGAACTATGGCTACACCTTC
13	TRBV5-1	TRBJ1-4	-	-	CASSLEQGGKLFF	TGCGCCAGCAGCTTGGAGCAGGGAGGAAAACTGTTTTTT
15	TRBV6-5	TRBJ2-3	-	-	CASSLTQPRTDTQYF	TGTGCCAGCAGTTTAACCCAGCCGCGCACAGATACGCAGTATTTT
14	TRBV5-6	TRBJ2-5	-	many	CASSIVGRQETQYF	TGTGCCAGCAGCATAGTAGGGAGGCAAGAGACCCAGTACTTC
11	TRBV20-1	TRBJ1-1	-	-	CSALRATEAFF	TGCAGTGCTCTCAGGGCCACTGAAGCTTTCTTT
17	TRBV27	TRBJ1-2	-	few	CASSLTGSAPANYGYTF	TGTGCCAGCAGTTTAACGGGTTCCGCCCCAGCTAACTATGGCTACACCTTC
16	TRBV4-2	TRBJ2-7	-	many	CASSQIGGAGTYEQYF	TGTGCCAGCAGCCAGATAGGGGGGGCGGGGACCTACGAGCAGTACTTC
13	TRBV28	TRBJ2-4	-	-	CASSFPTKNIQYF	TGTGCCAGCAGTTTCCCGACCAAAAACATTCAGTACTTC
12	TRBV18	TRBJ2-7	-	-	CASSPDPLEQYF	TGTGCCAGCTCACCCGACCCGCTTGAGCAGTACTTC
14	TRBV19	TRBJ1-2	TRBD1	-	CASSTRTGPYGYTF	TGTGCCAGTAGTACCCGGACAGGACCATATGGCTACACCTTC
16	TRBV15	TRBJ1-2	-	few	CATSTPLIGTNYGYTF	TGTGCCACCAGCACCCCATTGATAGGGACAAATTATGGCTACACCTTC
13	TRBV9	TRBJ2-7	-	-	CASSADVSYEQYF	TGTGCCAGCAGCGCCGACGTATCCTACGAGCAGTACTTC
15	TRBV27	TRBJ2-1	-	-	CASSLMDHRSNEQFF	TGTGCCAGCAGTTTAATGGATCATCGATCCAATGAGCAGTTCTTC
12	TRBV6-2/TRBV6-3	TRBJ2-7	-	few	CASTYAPYEQYF	TGTGCCAGCACTTACGCCCCCTACGAGCAGTACTTC
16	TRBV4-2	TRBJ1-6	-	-	CASSQERGRVRSPLHF	TGTGCCAGCAGCCAAGAGCGTGGCCGGGTCCGGTCACCCCTCCACTTT
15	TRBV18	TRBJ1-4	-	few	CASSPRRGNNEKLFF	TGTGCCAGCTCACCGCGTAGGGGCAATAATGAAAAACTGTTTTTT
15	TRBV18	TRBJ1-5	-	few	CASSPLEGSNQPQHF	TGTGCCAGCTCACCGTTAGAAGGGAGCAATCAGCCCCAGCATTTT
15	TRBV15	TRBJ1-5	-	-	CATSRDSRGGQPQHF	TGTGCCACCAGCAGAGATTCCAGGGGTGGTCAGCCCCAGCATTTT
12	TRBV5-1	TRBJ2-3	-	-	CASSLDWDTQYF	TGCGCCAGCAGCCTCGACTGGGATACGCAGTATTTT
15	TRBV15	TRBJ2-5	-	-	CATSSLATEQETQYF	TGTGCCACCAGCTCACTAGCCACAGAACAAGAGACCCAGTACTTC
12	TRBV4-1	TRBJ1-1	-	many	CASSQDGAEAFF	TGCGCCAGCAGCCAAGATGGCGCAGAAGCTTTCTTT
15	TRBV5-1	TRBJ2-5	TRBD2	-	CASSLLAGDGETQYF	TGCGCCAGCAGCCTACTAGCGGGTGATGGAGAGACCCAGTACTTC
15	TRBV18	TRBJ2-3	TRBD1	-	CASSPGTGRTDTQYF	TGTGCCAGCTCACCCGGGACAGGGCGAACAGATACGCAGTATTTT
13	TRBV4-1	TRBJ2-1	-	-	CASSQGWVNEQFF	TGCGCCAGCAGCCAAGGGTGGGTGAATGAGCAGTTCTTC
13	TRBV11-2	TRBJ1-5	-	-	CASSLDRKQPQHF	TGTGCCAGCAGCTTAGATAGGAAGCAGCCCCAGCATTTT
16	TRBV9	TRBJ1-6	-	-	CASSPEAGSGGSPLHF	TGTGCCAGCAGCCCAGAAGCTGGGTCCGGCGGTTCACCCCTCCACTTT
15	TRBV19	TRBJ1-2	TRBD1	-	CASSPQTGGDYGYTF	TGTGCCAGTAGTCCCCAGACAGGGGGGGACTATGGCTACACCTTC
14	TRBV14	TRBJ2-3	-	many	CASSQQGPWDTQYF	TGTGCCAGCAGCCAACAGGGACCCTGGGATACGCAGTATTTT
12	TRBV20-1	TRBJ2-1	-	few	CSARDPGQRKFF	TGCAGTGCTAGAGATCCCGGACAGCGGAAGTTCTTC
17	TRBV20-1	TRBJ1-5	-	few	CSASPTGLVMRSQPQHF	TGCAGTGCTAGCCCAACCGGGCTGGTCATGCGGAGTCAGCCCCAGCATTTT
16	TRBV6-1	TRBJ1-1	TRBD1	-	CATQGGTGASGTEAFF	TGTGCCACCCAGGGGGGGACAGGGGCATCTGGCACTGAAGCTTTCTTT